Described below is a single TCR beta chain sequence and its context. These data belong to a study of blood T cell repertoires in COVID-19. Whole-study context: Material from acute and convalescent COVID-19 was sourced from the United States, Italy and Spain.

Germline CDR1 SGHTA, CDR2 FQGNSA. Trimming pared 1 base from V and 2 bases from J, leaving 9 bases between. The CDR3 length is 14 residues. In the original processing: It was from reference gene primer amplification that nucleated cell counts were estimated. Assay used: immunoSEQ multiplex PCR; TCRdb lists only in-frame clones, some missing. V, J and clone size derive from that table, while D and trimming were established from the DNA sequence. The sample holds 200,000 to 250,000 clones, approximately 86% seen once. Recruitment covered over 20 US areas and drew participants whose ages spanned roughly 18 to 95 years.

The sample comprised PBMCs or T cells enriched from blood (not recorded which). The V gene is TRBV7-2, the J gene TRBJ2-7; perhaps TRBD2 as D (6 bases). The TCR originated in a woman aged 30 to 39 who had been exposed to COVID-19. The CDR3 sequence is CASSLVPGAYEQYF. The DNA of the CDR3 is TGTGCCAGCAGCTTAGTCCCGGGGGCCTACGAGCAGTACTTC.